Listed below are T cell receptor beta chains from one sample, sequenced in a study of cytomegalovirus exposure and HLA in healthy donors. Assay: immunoSEQ multiplex PCR; the TCRdb copy retains only in-frame clones and omits some. Here the sample spans roughly 150,000 clones, 60% to 80% being singletons. Sample: PBMCs. The receptors come from a male donor in good health and CMV-seronegative. Both conserved end residues are part of each CDR3.

J gene: TRBJ2-1; V gene: TRBV28; CDR3 protein: CASSSGLYNEQFF
J gene: TRBJ1-1; V gene: TRBV30; CDR3 protein: CAWRQVKTEAFF
J gene: TRBJ2-2; V gene: TRBV7-2; CDR3 protein: CASSLRNTGELFF
J gene: TRBJ2-2; V gene: TRBV7-8; CDR3 protein: CASSLAGAAGELFF
J gene: TRBJ2-1; V gene: TRBV28; CDR3 protein: CASSPTRGGAYNEQFF
J gene: TRBJ1-5; V gene: TRBV19; CDR3 protein: CASSQQGFGQPQHF
J gene: TRBJ1-1; V gene: TRBV7-8; CDR3 protein: CASIFSTANTEAFF
J gene: TRBJ2-5; V gene: TRBV19; CDR3 protein: CASSILFFTGEQYF
J gene: TRBJ1-1; V gene: TRBV6-1; CDR3 protein: CASSEWDPRGTEAFF
J gene: TRBJ2-7; V gene: TRBV5-4; CDR3 protein: CASSLPGLGGHEQYF
J gene: TRBJ1-5; V gene: TRBV5-8; CDR3 protein: CASSLPLRDRPLQPQHF
J gene: TRBJ2-7; V gene: TRBV6-1; CDR3 protein: CASSPPRSPSYEQYF
J gene: TRBJ1-1; V gene: TRBV28; CDR3 protein: CASSLLRQSTEAFF
J gene: TRBJ2-2; V gene: TRBV6-5; CDR3 protein: CASLGHLNTGELFF
J gene: TRBJ2-3; V gene: TRBV30; CDR3 protein: CAWSVLGTQYF
J gene: .; V gene: TRBV6-6; CDR3 protein: CASSDRDRTYEQYF
J gene: TRBJ2-7; V gene: TRBV9; CDR3 protein: CASSAGKNSYEQYF
J gene: TRBJ1-3; V gene: TRBV5-1; CDR3 protein: CASSLMGTGAGNTIYF
J gene: TRBJ2-3; V gene: TRBV27; CDR3 protein: CASSFFVQGTDTQYF
J gene: TRBJ2-2; V gene: TRBV9; CDR3 protein: CASSVPQAFANTGELFF
J gene: TRBJ2-3; V gene: TRBV19; CDR3 protein: CASSTLAGGTDTQYF
J gene: TRBJ1-2; V gene: TRBV4-2; CDR3 protein: CASSQGGSGGYGYTF
J gene: TRBJ1-2; V gene: TRBV19; CDR3 protein: CASTDRGAANYGYTF
J gene: TRBJ2-7; V gene: TRBV30; CDR3 protein: CAWSTGAYEQYF
J gene: TRBJ2-1; V gene: TRBV11-2; CDR3 protein: CASSLGPSGNEQFF
J gene: TRBJ2-1; V gene: TRBV18; CDR3 protein: CASSPWDSKAHNEQFF
J gene: .; V gene: TRBV27; CDR3 protein: CASSLTVRTYEQYF
J gene: .; V gene: TRBV27; CDR3 protein: CASSLIEGGHEQYF
J gene: TRBJ1-2; V gene: TRBV30; CDR3 protein: CAWATGGNYGYTF
J gene: TRBJ2-1; V gene: TRBV7-9; CDR3 protein: CASSPRPGLGDYNEQFF
J gene: TRBJ2-1; V gene: TRBV7-9; CDR3 protein: CASSAQGGGDEQFF
J gene: TRBJ1-5; V gene: TRBV19; CDR3 protein: CASRRKGEGNQPQHF
J gene: TRBJ2-1; V gene: TRBV6-5; CDR3 protein: CASSLSGQNYNEQFF
J gene: TRBJ1-1; V gene: TRBV27; CDR3 protein: CASSLYRIRNTEAFF
J gene: TRBJ2-3; V gene: TRBV18; CDR3 protein: CASSPGVAGSLDTQYF
J gene: TRBJ2-1; V gene: TRBV7-9; CDR3 protein: CASSLARSYNEQFF
J gene: TRBJ1-4; V gene: TRBV5-4; CDR3 protein: CASSFQDNEKLFF
J gene: TRBJ2-5; V gene: TRBV10-1; CDR3 protein: CASSVGAGGPETQYF
J gene: TRBJ2-7; V gene: TRBV4-1; CDR3 protein: CASSQDIQGSYEQYF
J gene: TRBJ1-3; V gene: TRBV9; CDR3 protein: CASSVGAGSGNTIYF
J gene: TRBJ2-7; V gene: TRBV28; CDR3 protein: CASSLAAGGTREQYF
J gene: TRBJ1-1; V gene: TRBV7-2; CDR3 protein: CASSPMGASTEAFF
J gene: TRBJ1-5; V gene: TRBV7-9; CDR3 protein: CASSFSGQPQHF
J gene: .; V gene: TRBV4-2; CDR3 protein: CASSQAGGVGEQYF
J gene: TRBJ1-2; V gene: TRBV7-2; CDR3 protein: CASSSRGSHYGYTF
J gene: TRBJ1-5; V gene: TRBV6-6; CDR3 protein: CASSYGRGDSNQPQHF
J gene: TRBJ2-3; V gene: TRBV10-3; CDR3 protein: CAIARETSTDTQYF
J gene: TRBJ2-5; V gene: TRBV11-1; CDR3 protein: CASSPDGVTQYF
J gene: TRBJ1-5; V gene: TRBV19; CDR3 protein: CASSIGPTGNQPQHF
J gene: TRBJ2-7; V gene: TRBV29-1; CDR3 protein: CSVPGVNEQYF
J gene: TRBJ2-7; V gene: TRBV13; CDR3 protein: CASRNSGGGYEQYF
J gene: TRBJ2-7; V gene: TRBV27; CDR3 protein: CASSSPGTSSYEQYF
J gene: .; V gene: TRBV7-9; CDR3 protein: CASSFGQVTSLEQYF
J gene: TRBJ2-3; V gene: TRBV11-2; CDR3 protein: CASSPYQTSGGRGGQYF
J gene: TRBJ2-5; V gene: TRBV5-8; CDR3 protein: CASSLSSGGAVKAQYF
J gene: TRBJ1-2; V gene: TRBV11-3; CDR3 protein: CANSLVSGNLANYGYTF
J gene: TRBJ1-1; V gene: TRBV9; CDR3 protein: CASSVGTGVNTEAFF